The 27 T cell receptor beta chains listed next were all sequenced from one sample in a study of PD-1 blockade in classical Hodgkin lymphoma. Time point in this sample: newly diagnosed, previously untreated cHL patient sample. With magnetic negative selection, CD4+ T cells were purified from PBMCs that had been thawed. Only in-frame clones appear in the TCRdb table, and some are missing; sequencing was by immunoSEQ multiplex PCR. The sample shows about 24,000 clones, roughly nine tenths of them seen only once. The sample consisted of CD4+ T cells from blood. Receptor source: a human donor with classical Hodgkin lymphoma.

This clone was detected once. This chain links TRBV28 with TRBJ2-4; D gene ambiguous. The CDR3 is 14 residues long. CDR1 and CDR2 (germline): MDHEN, SYDVKM. V lost 4 bases, J lost 2 bases, and 9 bases lay in between. The CDR3 spells CASSYGSSKNIQYF. The CDR3, as DNA: TGTGCCAGCAGTTACGGATCCTCCAAAAACATTCAGTACTTC.

The J gene is TRBJ2-7, the V gene TRBV6-5; TRBD1 is a possible D gene (6 bases). CDR1 is MNHEY and CDR2 is SVGAGI in the germline V gene. V dropped 6 bases and J dropped 6 bases, with 15 bases sitting between them. This CDR3 has 13 amino acids. The CDR3: CASSRGQSVEQYF. The CDR3 coding sequence is TGTGCCAGCAGCCGAGGACAGTCAGTCGAGCAGTACTTC.

This sequence joins TRBV14 and TRBJ2-2, with TRBD1 matching over 8 bases. The CDR3 spans 16 residues. The J segment lost 6 bases and the V segment lost 3 bases, leaving 9 bases of the junction unmatched. Germline V gives CDR1 SGHDN, CDR2 FVKESK. CDR3 region: CASSHRQGPLPGELFF. The CDR3 region has the DNA TGTGCCAGCAGCCATCGACAGGGGCCCCTCCCCGGGGAGCTGTTTTTT.

The V and J genes are TRBV16 and TRBJ1-1; no firm D call. V lost 3 bases and J lost 5, with 10 bases in between. The length of the CDR3 is 13 residues. CDR1 is KGHSY, CDR2 FQNENV, per germline. The CDR3 DNA follows: TGTGCCAGCAGCCAGTACATGGATACTGAAGCTTTCTTT. It codes for CASSQYMDTEAFF.

This sequence joins TRBV4-1 and TRBJ2-7; 12 bases are a match to TRBD1. Germline assignment: CDR1 MGHRA and CDR2 YSYEKL. Trimming at V came to 3 bases and at J to 4 bases, leaving 10 bases not matched to a gene. This CDR3 comprises 17 residues. This CDR3 reads CASSQAGGDRGLYEQYF. The CDR3 nucleotides are TGCGCCAGCAGCCAGGCTGGGGGGGACAGGGGGCTTTACGAGCAGTACTTC.

The chain is built from TRBV28 and TRBJ1-2; maybe TRBD1 (6 bases). Germline V lookup: CDR1 MDHEN, CDR2 SYDVKM. The CDR3 loop spans 13 amino acids. V dropped 2 bases and J dropped 7 bases, with 11 bases sitting between them. In DNA form, the CDR3 reads TGTGCCAGCAGTTTAGGGTCCAGGGGTGGCTACACCTTC. It yields the protein CASSLGSRGGYTF.

The gene calls are TRBV6-1 and TRBJ1-2; D remains ambiguous. The germline V gene encodes CDR1 MNHNS and CDR2 SASEGT. With 5 bases removed from V and 4 bases from J, the gap between germline ends came to 11 bases. The CDR3 is made up of 13 amino acids. CDR3 amino acids: CASSRGDFYGYTF. The CDR3 DNA sequence: TGTGCCAGCAGTCGGGGAGACTTCTATGGCTACACCTTC.

This rearrangement joins TRBV4-3 to TRBJ2-7; no clear D gene. The CDR3 is 16 residues long. The germline CDR1 and CDR2 sequences are LGHNA and YSLEER. Trimming pared 2 bases from V and 3 bases from J, leaving 17 bases between. CDR3 in amino acids: CASSQFPGPEDYEQYF. The CDR3 nucleotides are TGCGCCAGCAGCCAATTCCCCGGGCCCGAAGACTACGAGCAGTACTTC.

The chain recombines TRBV5-1 with TRBJ2-2, with no clear D. Germline V gene data show CDR1 as SGHRS and CDR2 as YFSETQ. The V gene lost 2 bases and the J gene lost 6 bases, with 8 bases spanning the gap. The CDR3 has 13 amino acids. The CDR3 nucleotides are TGCGCCAGCAGCTTCATGGTAGCCGGGGAGCTGTTTTTT. The encoded protein is CASSFMVAGELFF.

In DNA form, the CDR3 reads TGCGCCAGCAGCTTGTGGCAGGGCGCGCTGGGGACCCAGTACTTC. Amino acid sequence: CASSLWQGALGTQYF. The V and J genes are TRBV5-1 and TRBJ2-5; possible D gene TRBD1, 5 bases. Germline lookup yields CDR1 SGHRS and CDR2 YFSETQ. V was trimmed by 1 base and J by 7 bases, leaving 17 bases between them. CDR3 length equals 15 residues.

V and J are TRBV5-8 and TRBJ1-1; 8 bases align to TRBD1. CDR1 is SGHTS and CDR2 is YDEGEE in the germline V gene. Trimming cost V 3 bases and J 3 bases; bases outside gene matches: 4. The CDR3 sequence is 14 residues long. The CDR3 loop reads CASSYYRGDTEAFF. The CDR3 DNA reads as TGTGCCAGCAGCTATTACAGGGGGGACACTGAAGCTTTCTTT.

V usage is TRBV11-2 and J usage is TRBJ2-1, with 9 bases fitting TRBD2. The CDR3 covers 18 residues. The germline CDR1 and CDR2 sequences are SGHAT and FQNNGV. V lost 1 base and J lost 2; bases outside the gene matches: 9. CDR3 in DNA: TGTGCCAGCAGCTTAGGACCAAGCGGGGGGCAACCCTACAATGAGCAGTTCTTC. Translation: CASSLGPSGGQPYNEQFF.

The chain uses TRBV10-2 and TRBJ2-3; 8 nucleotides agree with TRBD2. This CDR3 is 15 amino acids long. J lost 3 bases, V lost 8 bases, and 10 bases had no gene match. The germline CDR1 and CDR2 sequences are WSHSY and SAAADI. This CDR3 reads CASRNYGGGTDTQYF. In nucleotides, the CDR3 is TGCGCCAGCCGGAACTACGGGGGGGGTACAGATACGCAGTATTTT.

The gene calls are TRBV19 and TRBJ1-5, with 10 bases aligning to TRBD1. Germline V CDR1 and CDR2: LNHDA, SQIVND (reference sequence). This CDR3 spans 15 amino acids. V shed 2 bases, J shed 4 bases, and the junction held 2 bases outside the gene matches. The CDR3 loop reads CASSILGQGNQPQHF. DNA of the CDR3: TGTGCCAGTAGTATATTGGGACAGGGGAATCAGCCCCAGCATTTT.

The V gene is TRBV27, the J gene TRBJ2-3; the D gene is possibly TRBD2 (6 bases). This CDR3 has 15 amino acids. The germline CDR1 and CDR2 sequences are MNHEY and SMNVEV (reference sequence). The ends were cut back, 2 bases at V and 2 bases at J, with 11 bases in the middle. CDR3 DNA: TGTGCCAGCAGTTTAGCACTAGCTTCCACAGATACGCAGTATTTT. It specifies CASSLALASTDTQYF.

The V gene is TRBV5-1, the J gene TRBJ2-1; D possibly uses TRBD1 or TRBD2 (6 bases each). V lost 5 bases and J 8 bases, leaving 20 bases between the germline ends. The length of the CDR3 is 15 residues. Germline lookup yields CDR1 SGHRS and CDR2 YFSETQ. The DNA of the CDR3 is TGCGCCAGCAGTTTTCCGGGACCCGGGGGCGATGAGCAGTTCTTC. Residues: CASSFPGPGGDEQFF.

The CDR3 loop is CASSLQGLGRDTEAFF. The CDR3 DNA is TGCGCCAGCAGCTTGCAGGGTCTTGGGAGGGACACTGAAGCTTTCTTT. The V call is TRBV5-1, the J call TRBJ1-1; tentatively, D is TRBD1 (5 bases). V gave up 1 base and J gave up 3 bases, with 16 bases separating them. The CDR3 consists of 16 residues. CDR1 is SGHRS, CDR2 YFSETQ, per germline.

V gene TRBV5-4 combines with J gene TRBJ2-7, with 9 bases identical to TRBD1. CDR1 SGHNT and CDR2 YYREEE come from the germline V gene (reference sequence). The V gene end was trimmed by 4 bases and the J gene end by 0 bases; junction bases not matched to a gene: 8. The CDR3 totals 16 residues. The CDR3 DNA follows: TGTGCCAGCAGCCTTTTCGGGACAGGGTTCTCCTACGAGCAGTACTTC. Protein: CASSLFGTGFSYEQYF.

This chain uses TRBV28 with TRBJ2-5; 8 nucleotides align to TRBD1. The germline V gene has CDR1 MDHEN and CDR2 SYDVKM. The CDR3 runs 16 residues. J gave up 0 bases and V 8 bases, and 11 bases lay outside the gene matches. Written as DNA, the CDR3 is TGTGCCAGCGAGGATTTGGACAGGGACTACCAAGAGACCCAGTACTTC. It codes for CASEDLDRDYQETQYF.

This CDR3 is CASSLDRGPYDEKLFF. CDR3 DNA sequence: TGTGCCAGCAGCTTAGACAGGGGGCCCTATGATGAAAAACTGTTTTTT. V usage is TRBV11-1 and J usage is TRBJ1-4; 9 bases fit TRBD1. Germline-derived CDR1 and CDR2 are SGHAT and FQDESV (reference sequence). With V trimmed by 1 base and J by 6 bases, 6 bases remained unmatched. The CDR3 consists of 16 residues. The full variable domain, its missing parts supplied by reference TRBV11-1 and TRBJ1-4, is EAEVAQSPRYKITEKSQAVAFWCDPISGHATLYWYRQILGQGPELLVQFQDESVVDDSQLPKDRFSAERLKGVDSTLKIQPAELGDSAMYLCASSLDRGPYDEKLFFGSGTQLSVL.

The rearrangement links TRBV27 to TRBJ1-1, with 10 bases lining up with TRBD1. The J segment lost 2 bases and the V segment lost 8 bases, leaving 5 bases of the junction unmatched. This CDR3 contains 14 residues. Germline V gene sequence: CDR1 MNHEY, CDR2 SMNVEV (reference sequence). In DNA form, the CDR3 reads TGTGCCAGCGGGGACAGGGGATTAAACACTGAAGCTTTCTTT. This translates into CASGDRGLNTEAFF.

V and J are TRBV11-3 and TRBJ2-3; no reliable D call. V lost 3 bases to trimming and J lost 3 bases, with 13 bases between them. The V gene's germline CDR1 is SGHNT and CDR2 YENEEA. CDR3 size: 15 residues. The DNA of the CDR3 is TGTGCCAGCAGCTTCGGCGGAACGGCGACAGATACGCAGTATTTT. Translation gives CASSFGGTATDTQYF.

The chain has TRBV7-3 and TRBJ2-3; D gene unclear. In germline, CDR1 is SGHTA, CDR2 FQGTGA. The CDR3 is 12 amino acids. V dropped 5 bases and J dropped 1 base, with 4 bases sitting between them. This CDR3 reads CASSHGTDTQYF. The CDR3 DNA is TGTGCCAGCAGCCATGGCACAGATACGCAGTATTTT.

This clone was seen a single time. The chain joins TRBV6-1 to TRBJ2-5; TRBD1 might be the D (6 bases). V was trimmed by 4 bases and J by 3 bases, leaving 12 bases between them. Looked up from germline, CDR1 is MNHNS and CDR2 is SASEGT. The length of the CDR3 is 14 residues. Written as DNA, the CDR3 is TGTGCCAGCAGTGCTCTGTGGACAGAAGAGACCCAGTACTTC. Its translation: CASSALWTEETQYF.

This chain uses TRBV28 with TRBJ1-5; a possible D gene is TRBD1 (6 bases). V lost 1 base and J lost 3, with 22 bases in between. The CDR3 has 19 amino acids. Germline CDR1 and CDR2: MDHEN and SYDVKM. CDR3 sequence: CASSLFLVMGGGNNQPQHF. The DNA of the CDR3 is TGTGCCAGCAGTTTATTCTTGGTAATGGGGGGCGGCAACAATCAGCCCCAGCATTTT.

The chain employs TRBV9 and TRBJ2-6, with TRBD1 matching over 8 bases. Germline CDR1 SGDLS, CDR2 YYNGEE. V shed 0 bases and J 1 base; nucleotides not matched to a gene: 6. CDR3 size: 18 residues. Here the CDR3 reads CASSVVDRGWSGANVLTF. Here the CDR3 DNA reads TGTGCCAGCAGCGTAGTCGACAGGGGATGGTCTGGGGCCAACGTCCTGACTTTC. Using reference TRBV9 and TRBJ2-6 for the parts outside the CDR3, the full variable domain is DSGVTQTPKHLITATGQRVTLRCSPRSGDLSVYWYQQSLDQGLQFLIQYYNGEERAKGNILERFSAQQFPDLHSELNLSSLELGDSALYFCASSVVDRGWSGANVLTFGAGSRLTVL.

This CDR3 reads CASSSDRGGQPQHF. CDR3 nucleotides: TGTGCCAGCAGCTCAGACAGGGGAGGCCAGCCCCAGCATTTT. The genes are TRBV11-2 and TRBJ1-5; 8 bases align to TRBD1. The V and J ends lost 4 bases and 7 bases, in that order; junction bases with no gene match: 6. Germline CDR1 is SGHAT and CDR2 is FQNNGV. CDR3 length: 14 residues.